The source of this T cell receptor beta chain is a study of shared T cell receptors in the human thymus. CDR3 length: 15 residues. The V gene end was trimmed by 5 bases and the J gene end by 6 bases; junction bases not matched to a gene: 5. Germline CDR1 reads SGHTA; CDR2 reads FQGNSA. TCRdb's copy holds only in-frame clones and misses some; the assay was immunoSEQ multiplex PCR. The table includes about 660,000 clones, around nine tenths detected once. The same data also went into a second study, on human thymus T cells. From that paper: V and J gene usage appeared biased in thymic and blood repertoires.

The rearrangement links TRBV7-2 to TRBJ2-2; 11 bases are a match to TRBD2. The specimen sequenced was thymocytes. This TCR derives from a boy under two years old with a congenital heart defect. The CDR3 DNA sequence: TGTGCCAGCAGCAAACTAGCGGGAGACTCCGGGGAGCTGTTTTTT. Translation: CASSKLAGDSGELFF.